The 13 T cell receptor beta chains below were found in one sample sequenced in a study of blood T cell repertoires in COVID-19. Profiling relied on immunoSEQ multiplex PCR, and the TCRdb table lists in-frame clones only, not all of them. The sample includes about 120,000 clones, approximately 85% seen only once; the top ten take roughly 11%. The specimen was peripheral blood. The receptors come from a man older than 75 with acute or convalescent COVID-19.

The chain is built from TRBV4-1 and TRBJ1-2; 8 bases align to TRBD1. This CDR3 contains 16 residues. The V and J ends lost 0 bases and 3 bases, in that order; junction bases with no gene match: 6. CDR1 is MGHRA and CDR2 is YSYEKL in the germline V gene. CDR3 nucleotides: TGCGCCAGCAGCCAAGAAAATCTGGGACAGGACTATGGCTACACCTTC. This translates into CASSQENLGQDYGYTF.

V gene TRBV6-5 combines with J gene TRBJ1-1, with D possibly being TRBD1 (6 bases). CDR1 is MNHEY, CDR2 SVGAGI, per germline. The CDR3 has 15 amino acids. Trimming left V 6 bases short and J 0 bases short, with 14 bases between. CDR3 sequence (DNA): TGTGCCAGCAGCGATACAGGGCGGATGAACACTGAAGCTTTCTTT. This translates into CASSDTGRMNTEAFF.

The chain joins TRBV4-1 to TRBJ2-2; unclear D gene. CDR1 is MGHRA and CDR2 is YSYEKL in the germline V gene. Trimming cost V 4 bases and J 7 bases, with 10 bases left between them. This CDR3 has 13 amino acids. The CDR3, as DNA: TGCGCCAGCAGCCCGCAGGAACGCGGGGAGCTGTTTTTT. Its protein product is CASSPQERGELFF.

The J gene is TRBJ2-7, the V gene TRBV5-5; maybe TRBD1 (6 bases). Germline CDR1 is SGHKS and CDR2 is YYEKEE (reference sequence). Trimming cost V 4 bases and J 2 bases, with 16 bases left between them. The CDR3 has 15 amino acids. The CDR3 DNA sequence: TGTGCCAGCAGCGGCGGGCAGGGGATTACCTACGAGCAGTACTTC. Its protein product is CASSGGQGITYEQYF.

The rearrangement links TRBV5-1 to TRBJ1-5; the D gene is possibly TRBD1 (5 bases). This CDR3 contains 13 residues. Trimming took 7 bases from V and 6 from J, leaving 14 bases between them. CDR1 and CDR2 (germline): SGHRS, YFSETQ. In DNA, the CDR3 is TGCGCCAGCTGCAAACAGGCTGGTCAGCCCCAGCATTTT. Encoded protein: CASCKQAGQPQHF.

A remark on this clone: The same CDR3 also results from other DNA sequences found in this sample. In nucleotides, the CDR3 is TGTGCCAGCAGCTTAAGAGGGACTGGGGAGCTGTTTTTT. This gives the protein CASSLRGTGELFF. The chain combines TRBV7-2 with TRBJ2-2; D is perhaps TRBD2 (6 bases). There are 13 residues in the CDR3. The V gene's germline CDR1 is SGHTA and CDR2 FQGNSA. Trimming pared 2 bases from V and 8 bases from J, leaving 9 bases between. Variable domain in full (rest from reference TRBV7-2 and TRBJ2-2): GAGVSQSPSNKVTEKGKDVELRCDPISGHTALYWYRQSLGQGLEFLIYFQGNSAPDKSGLPSDRFSAERTGGSVSTLTIQRTQQEDSAVYLCASSLRGTGELFFGEGSRLTVL.

This clone showed up just a few times. This chain connects TRBV6-6 to TRBJ1-1; 10 bases are a match to TRBD1. Germline loops: CDR1 MNHNY, CDR2 SVGAGI (reference sequence). This CDR3 has 16 amino acids. The J segment lost 4 bases and the V segment lost 4 bases, leaving 9 bases of the junction unmatched. CDR3: CASSSPGTGVLTEAFF. CDR3 in DNA: TGTGCCAGCAGTTCCCCCGGGACAGGGGTACTCACTGAAGCTTTCTTT.

This clone showed up just once. V and J are TRBV6-6 and TRBJ1-1, with D maybe TRBD1 (6 bases). Germline lookup yields CDR1 MNHNY and CDR2 SVGAGI (reference sequence). The V and J ends lost 4 bases and 4 bases respectively, with 16 bases between them. The CDR3 loop spans 15 amino acids. The CDR3, as DNA: TGTGCCAGCAGTTCCCCGGGACAAACCTTCACTGAAGCTTTCTTT. It codes for CASSSPGQTFTEAFF.

The sample holds one count of this clone. The chain combines TRBV30 with TRBJ1-4; the D gene is possibly TRBD1 (6 bases). CDR1 and CDR2 (germline): GTSNPN, SVGIG (reference sequence). There are 13 residues in the CDR3. The germline V and J ends were trimmed by 0 bases and 10 bases, with 12 bases remaining between them. CDR3 protein: CAWSVQGVGKLFF. CDR3 nucleotide sequence: TGTGCCTGGAGTGTACAGGGCGTGGGAAAACTGTTTTTT.

For the CDR3, the DNA is TGCACCAGCAGCCAAGAAACAGGAGCCAAAAACATTCAGTACTTC. This gives the protein CTSSQETGAKNIQYF. The chain joins TRBV1 to TRBJ2-4; the table's D call of TRBD1 was not tested on the DNA. TRBV1 corresponds to a pseudogene. The CDR3 runs 15 residues.

CDR3 sequence (DNA): TGTGCCTGGAGGGCAGGGCACGTTTACGAGCAGTACTTC. It translates to CAWRAGHVYEQYF. The chain couples TRBV30 to TRBJ2-7, with D possibly TRBD1 on 5 matching bases. Trimming cost V 3 bases and J 4 bases, with 13 bases left between them. CDR1 GTSNPN and CDR2 SVGIG come from the germline V gene (reference sequence). This CDR3 has 13 amino acids.

The chain joins TRBV29-1 to TRBJ2-5, with TRBD2 matching 9 bases. V shed 5 bases, J shed 5 bases, and the junction held 9 bases outside the gene matches. The CDR3 runs to 14 residues. Germline CDR1 SQVTM, CDR2 ANQGSEA. CDR3 in DNA: TGCAGCGTTCTGTACGCGGGGGGGCCGGAGACCCAGTACTTC. The encoded protein is CSVLYAGGPETQYF. Variable domain in full (rest from reference TRBV29-1 and TRBJ2-5): SAVISQKPSRDICQRGTSLTIQCQVDSQVTMMFWYRQQPGQSLTLIATANQGSEATYESGFVIDKFPISRPNLTFSTLTVSNMSPEDSSIYLCSVLYAGGPETQYFGPGTRLLVL.

The chain uses TRBV10-2 and TRBJ1-5; possibly TRBD1 for D (6 bases). The CDR3 is made up of 13 amino acids. V gave up 6 bases and J gave up 4 bases, with 10 bases separating them. The germline gives CDR1 WSHSY, CDR2 SAAADI. CDR3 sequence (DNA): TGCGCCAGCAGCCTGACAGGTAATCAGCCCCAGCATTTT. This codes for CASSLTGNQPQHF.